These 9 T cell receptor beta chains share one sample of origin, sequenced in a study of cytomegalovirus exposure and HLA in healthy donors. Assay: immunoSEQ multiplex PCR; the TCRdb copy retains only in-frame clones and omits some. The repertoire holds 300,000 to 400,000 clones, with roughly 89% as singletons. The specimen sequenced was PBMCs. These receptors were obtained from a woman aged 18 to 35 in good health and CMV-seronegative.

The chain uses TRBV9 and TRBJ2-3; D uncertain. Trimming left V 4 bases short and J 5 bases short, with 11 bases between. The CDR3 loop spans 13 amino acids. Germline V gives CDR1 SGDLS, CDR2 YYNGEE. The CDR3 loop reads CASSPRSGDTQYF. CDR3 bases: TGTGCCAGCAGCCCCCGGTCCGGAGATACGCAGTATTTT. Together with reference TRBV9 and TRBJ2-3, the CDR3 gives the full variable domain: DSGVTQTPKHLITATGQRVTLRCSPRSGDLSVYWYQQSLDQGLQFLIQYYNGEERAKGNILERFSAQQFPDLHSELNLSSLELGDSALYFCASSPRSGDTQYFGPGTRLTVL.

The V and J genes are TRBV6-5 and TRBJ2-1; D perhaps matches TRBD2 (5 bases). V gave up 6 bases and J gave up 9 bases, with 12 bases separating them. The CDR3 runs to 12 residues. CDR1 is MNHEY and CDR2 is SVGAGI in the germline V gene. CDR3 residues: CASRLPRGEQFF. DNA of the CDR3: TGTGCCAGCAGATTGCCCCGGGGTGAGCAGTTCTTC.

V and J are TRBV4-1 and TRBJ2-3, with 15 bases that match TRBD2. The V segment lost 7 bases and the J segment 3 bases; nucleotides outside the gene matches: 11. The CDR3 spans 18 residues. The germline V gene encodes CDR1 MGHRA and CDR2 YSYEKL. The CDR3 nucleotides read TGCGCCAGCAAGCCAAGATGGACTAGCGGGAGGGATACAGATACGCAGTATTTT. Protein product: CASKPRWTSGRDTDTQYF.

CDR3 DNA sequence: TGTGCCAGCAGCCAAGATCTGCGAGAGACCCAGTACTTC. The encoded protein is CASSQDLRETQYF. V usage is TRBV4-2 and J usage is TRBJ2-5, with D uncertain. V was trimmed by 0 bases and J by 4 bases, leaving 6 bases between them. This CDR3 has 13 residues. In germline, CDR1 is LGHNA, CDR2 YNFKEQ.

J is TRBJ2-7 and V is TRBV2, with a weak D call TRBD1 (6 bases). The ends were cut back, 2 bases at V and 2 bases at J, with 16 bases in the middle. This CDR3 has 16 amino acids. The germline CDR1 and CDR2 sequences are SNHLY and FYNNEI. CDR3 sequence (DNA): TGTGCCAGCAGTGAAAATCGGCCAGGGGATGCCTACGAGCAGTACTTC. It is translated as CASSENRPGDAYEQYF.

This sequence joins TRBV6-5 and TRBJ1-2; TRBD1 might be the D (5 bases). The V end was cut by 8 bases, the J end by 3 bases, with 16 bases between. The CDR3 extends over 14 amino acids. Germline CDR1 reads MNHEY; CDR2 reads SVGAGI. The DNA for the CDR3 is TGTGCCAGCCGAAGCGGGGGAAAGGACTATGGCTACACCTTC. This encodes CASRSGGKDYGYTF.

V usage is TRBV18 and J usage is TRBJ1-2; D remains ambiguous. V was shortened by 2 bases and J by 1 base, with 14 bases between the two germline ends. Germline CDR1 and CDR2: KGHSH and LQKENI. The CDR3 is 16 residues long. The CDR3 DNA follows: TGTGCCAGCTCACCAAGGTCGCAGGATTTTAACTATGGCTACACCTTC. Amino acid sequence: CASSPRSQDFNYGYTF.

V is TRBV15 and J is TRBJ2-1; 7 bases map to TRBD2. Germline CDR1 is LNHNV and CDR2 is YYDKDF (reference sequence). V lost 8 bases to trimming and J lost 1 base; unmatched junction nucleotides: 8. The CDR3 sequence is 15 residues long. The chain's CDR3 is CATSQGTTSYNEQFF. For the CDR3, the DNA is TGTGCCACCTCCCAAGGGACTACGTCCTACAATGAGCAGTTCTTC.

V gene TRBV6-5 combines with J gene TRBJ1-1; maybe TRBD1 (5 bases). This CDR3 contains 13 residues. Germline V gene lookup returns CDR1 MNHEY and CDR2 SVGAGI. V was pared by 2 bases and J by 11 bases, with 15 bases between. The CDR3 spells CASSYTSGRSAFF. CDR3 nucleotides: TGTGCCAGCAGTTACACGTCAGGGAGGTCGGCTTTCTTT.